Listed below are T cell receptor beta chains from one sample, sequenced in a study of cytomegalovirus exposure and HLA in healthy donors. Measured with immunoSEQ multiplex PCR; TCRdb has only the in-frame clones, and not every one. This sample contains 53,000 or so clones. Sequencing input: PBMCs. These receptor sequences come from a young man in good health and CMV-seropositive. Each CDR3 is given with its conserved first and last residue. Fields, in order: CDR3 protein, J gene, V gene.

CASSPGTSGSYQYF	TRBJ2-7	TRBV14
CASSEWVGGIGTDTQYF	TRBJ2-3	TRBV25-1
CASSFKLAGASGELFF	TRBJ2-2	TRBV11-2
CASSLAQEYEQYF	TRBJ2-7	TRBV7-6
CASSPPGQGGYTF	TRBJ1-2	TRBV18
CASSYSGRANYGYTF	TRBJ1-2	TRBV6-5
CASRKLGSRVYEQYF	TRBJ2-7	TRBV2
CSVRQGAGEAFF	TRBJ1-1	TRBV29-1
CASSYSSIDTEAFF	TRBJ1-1	TRBV6-6
CASSPSAGGIAETQYF	TRBJ2-5	TRBV7-7
CASSPWDRGNTEAFF	TRBJ1-1	TRBV18
CASSSGQRAFF	TRBJ1-1	TRBV6-5
CASSLGGGYGNQPQHF	TRBJ1-5	TRBV13
CASSLGGTGDYGYTF	TRBJ1-2	TRBV7-2
CASSPGISSYNEQFF	TRBJ2-1	TRBV7-3
CASSLTGYEQYF	TRBJ2-7	TRBV28
CASSELSGTGSALYEQYF	TRBJ2-7	TRBV6-1
CASTKSGTSGRASAYEQYF	TRBJ2-7	TRBV5-1
CASSTGTQETQYF	TRBJ2-5	TRBV5-4
CASSFEQGLDEKLFF	TRBJ1-4	TRBV5-1
CASSYLVVLSYNEQFF	TRBJ2-1	TRBV7-8
CAISEAGTGGKGEQFF	TRBJ2-1	TRBV10-3
CASSPGTGEVNEQFF	TRBJ2-1	TRBV28
CASSFEWEENEQFF	TRBJ2-1	TRBV5-3
CASSLSTGATGANVLTF	TRBJ2-6	TRBV7-2
CAISSSGRAVGETQYF	TRBJ2-5	TRBV10-3
CASSEAAGGYEQYF	TRBJ2-7	TRBV2
CASSSGAISSGNTIYF	TRBJ1-3	TRBV28
CASSSSTGGETQYF	TRBJ2-5	TRBV11-2
CASSLSASGAVNEQFF	TRBJ2-1	TRBV7-9
CASSRFPVSEKLFF	TRBJ1-4	TRBV6-5
CASNSGTSSYNEQFF	TRBJ2-1	TRBV5-5
CASSERTSYEQYF	TRBJ2-7	TRBV7-9
CASTRTSVADTQYF	TRBJ2-3	TRBV5-6
CASSRHRGWEQYF	TRBJ2-7	TRBV14
CASSLLGSETQYF	TRBJ2-5	TRBV11-3
CASSLRTSGTTYNEQFF	TRBJ2-1	TRBV7-9
CASSQGQGAVPEAFF	TRBJ1-1	TRBV4-1
CASSWRAAGGNTIYF	TRBJ1-3	TRBV11-3
CATKVGPNTEAFF	TRBJ1-1	TRBV19
CASGLVQTGAINEAFF	TRBJ1-1	TRBV12-5
CASTSGTSGSYEQYF	NA	TRBV28
CSVGWGAEAFF	TRBJ1-1	TRBV29-1
CASSLTGVEQYF	TRBJ2-7	TRBV7-9
CASSVDSYNEKLFF	TRBJ1-4	TRBV9
CASGDPVAQHF	TRBJ1-5	TRBV25-1
CATSRAWTSSPDTQYF	TRBJ2-3	TRBV15
CASSLTGTGDYEQYF	TRBJ2-7	TRBV7-3
CASSAVRGRGQPQHF	TRBJ1-5	TRBV19
CASSDSSGRATGELFF	TRBJ2-2	TRBV6-4
CASSEGGPGGELFF	TRBJ2-2	TRBV7-7
CASSEAPTGGTEAFF	TRBJ1-1	TRBV2
CASSTDRNTEAFF	TRBJ1-1	TRBV7-3
CASSQFYYNEQFF	TRBJ2-1	TRBV4-1
CASSGGLAGGPYNEQFF	TRBJ2-1	TRBV5-1